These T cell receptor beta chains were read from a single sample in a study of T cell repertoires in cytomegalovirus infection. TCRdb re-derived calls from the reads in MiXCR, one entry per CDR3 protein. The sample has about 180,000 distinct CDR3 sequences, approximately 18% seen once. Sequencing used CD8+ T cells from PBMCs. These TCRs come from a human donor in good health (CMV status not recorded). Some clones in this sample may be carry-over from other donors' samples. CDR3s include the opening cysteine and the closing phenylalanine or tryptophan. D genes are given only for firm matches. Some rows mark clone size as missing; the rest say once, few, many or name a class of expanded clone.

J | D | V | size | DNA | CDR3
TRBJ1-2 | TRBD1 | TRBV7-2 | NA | TGTGCCAGCAGCCAAGACCTTCAAAAAACAGGGGACTATGGCTACACCTTC | CASSQDLQKTGDYGYTF
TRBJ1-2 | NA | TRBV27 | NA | TGTGCCAGCAGTTTAAGAGGGGGGGATGCCCCTAACTATGGCTACACCTTC | CASSLRGGDAPNYGYTF
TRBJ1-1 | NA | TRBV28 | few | TGTGCCAGCACCGAAGTAGAGAACACTGAAGCTTTCTTT | CASTEVENTEAFF
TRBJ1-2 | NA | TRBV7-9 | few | TGTGCCAGCCGGTCCGGCAGGGACTATGGCTACACCTTC | CASRSGRDYGYTF
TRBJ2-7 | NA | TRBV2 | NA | TGTGCCAGCAGGGACATGTACGAGCAGTACTTC | CASRDMYEQYF
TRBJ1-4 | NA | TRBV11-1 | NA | TGTGCCAGCAGCTTTCTGGACAATAATGAAAAACTGTTTTTT | CASSFLDNNEKLFF
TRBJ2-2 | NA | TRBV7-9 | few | TGTGCCAGCAGCTCGGCCGACAGGGAGGCCGGGGAGCTGTTTTTT | CASSSADREAGELFF
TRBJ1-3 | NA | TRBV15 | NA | TGTGCCACCAGCAGAGACAGTGTCGGTGTGGGAAACACCATATATTTT | CATSRDSVGVGNTIYF
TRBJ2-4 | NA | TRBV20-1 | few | TGCAGTGCTAGGGGCCCGTGGGGGGCGTACATTCAGTACTTC | CSARGPWGAYIQYF
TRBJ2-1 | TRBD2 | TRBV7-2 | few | TGTGCCAGCAGCTTAGCGTTACTAGCGGGGGCCCCTGGCACGCGCTACAATGAGCAGTTCTTC | CASSLALLAGAPGTRYNEQFF
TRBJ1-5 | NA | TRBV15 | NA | TGTGCCACCAGCAGTTTCCTGGGTCAGCCCCAGCATTTT | CATSSFLGQPQHF
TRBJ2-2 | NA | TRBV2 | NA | TGTGCCAGCATAACGGACGGCACCGGGGAGCTGTTTTTT | CASITDGTGELFF
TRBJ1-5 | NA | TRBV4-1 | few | TGCGCCAGCAGCCAAGAGGTGGGGAGTAGCAATCAGCCCCAGCATTTT | CASSQEVGSSNQPQHF
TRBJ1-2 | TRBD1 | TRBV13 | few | TGTGCCAGCAGCTTAGGCCAGGGGGCTTACTATGGCTACACCTTC | CASSLGQGAYYGYTF
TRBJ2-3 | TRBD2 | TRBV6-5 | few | TGTGCCAGCAGTTACTCGAGCGTAGCGGGGGAATCAATCGGTACGCAGTATTTT | CASSYSSVAGESIGTQYF
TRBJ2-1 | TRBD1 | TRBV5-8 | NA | TGTGCCAGCAGCTTTGGGACAGGGGTAACCTACAATGAGCAGTTCTTC | CASSFGTGVTYNEQFF
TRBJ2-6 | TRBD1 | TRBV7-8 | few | TGTGCCAGCAGCTCGACAGGGGAGGCTGGGGCCAACGTCCTGACTTTC | CASSSTGEAGANVLTF
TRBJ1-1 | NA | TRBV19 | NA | TGTGCCAGTAGTATTGGCATGGGGCTGAACACTGAAGCTTTCTTT | CASSIGMGLNTEAFF
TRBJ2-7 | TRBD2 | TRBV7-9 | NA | TGTGCCAGCAGCTCTGGGGCTAGCGGGTCCTACGAGCAGTACTTC | CASSSGASGSYEQYF
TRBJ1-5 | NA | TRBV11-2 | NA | TGTGCCAGCAGCCGAGGGGGTCCGGCCCTCCATTTT | CASSRGGPALHF
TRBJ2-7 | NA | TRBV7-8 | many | TGTGCCAGCAGCGAGGGACACTACGAGCAGTACTTC | CASSEGHYEQYF
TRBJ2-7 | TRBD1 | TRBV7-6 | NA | TGTGCCAGCAGCGCGGGACAGGGGGCTGACGAGCAGTACTTC | CASSAGQGADEQYF
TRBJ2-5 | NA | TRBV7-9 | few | TGTGCCATCGAGCAGGAGACCCAGTACTTC | CAIEQETQYF
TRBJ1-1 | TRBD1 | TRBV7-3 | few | TGTGCCAGCAGCCCCAGGACAGGCCGGAACACTGAAGCTTTCTTT | CASSPRTGRNTEAFF
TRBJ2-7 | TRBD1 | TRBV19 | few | TGTGCCAGTAGTGTGGGACAGGGCCCCTACGAGCAGTACTTC | CASSVGQGPYEQYF
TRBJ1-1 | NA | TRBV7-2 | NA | TGTGCCAGCAGCTTAGCCGGGCACCTTGCTGAAGCTTTCTTT | CASSLAGHLAEAFF
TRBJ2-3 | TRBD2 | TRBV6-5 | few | TGTGCCAGCAGTCGGACTAGCGGGGAGGCAGATACGCAGTATTTT | CASSRTSGEADTQYF
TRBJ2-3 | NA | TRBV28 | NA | TGTGCCAGCAGTTTAAGTGAGGGCCCCTTACACGGAGATACGCAGTATTTT | CASSLSEGPLHGDTQYF
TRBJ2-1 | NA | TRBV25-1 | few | TGTGCCAGCTCCCGAGAACGCACTGAGCAGTTCTTC | CASSRERTEQFF
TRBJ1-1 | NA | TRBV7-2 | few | TGTGCCAGCAGCCCACGGGCGAACACTGAAGCTTTCTTT | CASSPRANTEAFF
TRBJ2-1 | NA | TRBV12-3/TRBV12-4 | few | TGTGCCAGCAGTCTAGCGCTCAATGAGCAGTTCTTC | CASSLALNEQFF
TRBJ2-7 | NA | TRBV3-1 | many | TGTGCCAGCAGCCATAGTGAGGACGATCCTTACGAGCAGTACTTC | CASSHSEDDPYEQYF
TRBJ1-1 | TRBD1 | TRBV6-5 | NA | TGTGCCAGCAGCTACCTGGACAGGGTTTTGGGCACTGAAGCTTTCTTT | CASSYLDRVLGTEAFF